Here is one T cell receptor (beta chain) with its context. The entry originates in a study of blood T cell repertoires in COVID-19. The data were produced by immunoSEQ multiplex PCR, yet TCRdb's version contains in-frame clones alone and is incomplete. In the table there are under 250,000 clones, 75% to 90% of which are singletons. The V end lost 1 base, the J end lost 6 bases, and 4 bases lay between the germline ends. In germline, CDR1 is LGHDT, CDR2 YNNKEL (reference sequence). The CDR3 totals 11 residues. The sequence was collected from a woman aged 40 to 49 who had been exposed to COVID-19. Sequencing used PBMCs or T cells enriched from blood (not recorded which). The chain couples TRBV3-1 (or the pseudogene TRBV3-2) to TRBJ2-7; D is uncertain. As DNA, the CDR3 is TGTGCCAGCAGCCAAGCGGGCGAGCAGTACTTC. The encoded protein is CASSQAGEQYF.